This entry lists 25 T cell receptor beta chains sequenced from one sample in a study of T cells in Graves' hyperthyroidism and ophthalmopathy. Amplification targeted TCR beta CDR3 regions from RNA transcripts. HTBI primers were employed in a first-round RT-PCR of the TCR CDR3. TCRdb redid the calling of the multiplex PCR reads with MiXCR, one entry per CDR3 protein. The sample holds about 400,000 distinct CDR3 sequences, roughly 15% seen once. Material: blood. The source of these receptors is a woman aged 55-70 years with Graves' ophthalmopathy.

The table lists this clonotype with many counts. V usage is TRBV30 and J usage is TRBJ1-1; the match to TRBD1 covers 7 bases. CDR3 length: 13 amino acids. Trimming at V came to 5 bases and at J to 0 bases, leaving 3 bases not matched to a gene. Germline CDR1 reads GTSNPN; CDR2 reads SVGIG (reference sequence). In nucleotides, the CDR3 is TGTGCCTGGGTAGGACAGGTGAACACTGAAGCTTTCTTT. Translating it yields CAWVGQVNTEAFF.

This clonotype was recorded at least ten times. The CDR3 DNA reads TGTGCCAGCAGCTTAGGGGGTGGAGGGGCCAACGTCCTGACTTTC. Translating it yields CASSLGGGGANVLTF. The chain is built from TRBV7-6 and TRBJ2-6; D remains unclear. Germline V lookup: CDR1 SGHVS, CDR2 FNYEAQ. V was trimmed by 1 base and J by 4 bases, leaving 8 bases between them. The CDR3 contains 15 residues.

This clonotype was observed many times. This chain joins TRBV5-1 and TRBJ1-1; 7 nucleotides align to TRBD1. CDR3 length equals 12 residues. V trimming: 4 bases; J trimming: 11 bases; junction bases outside the gene matches: 8. Germline V CDR1 and CDR2: SGHRS, YFSETQ. CDR3 DNA: TGCGCCAGCAGCCGAGACAGGGATGGGGCTTTCTTT. Translating it yields CASSRDRDGAFF.

At least ten counts were recorded for this clonotype. The chain has TRBV3-1 and TRBJ2-7, with a possible D match to TRBD2 (6 bases). V lost 1 base to trimming and J lost 5 bases, with 9 bases between them. The CDR3 runs to 13 residues. Germline V CDR1 and CDR2: LGHDT, YNNKEL (reference sequence). This CDR3 is CASSQVTSNEQYF. The CDR3 region has the DNA TGTGCCAGCAGCCAAGTGACTAGTAACGAGCAGTACTTC.

This clonotype has only a few counts. The rearrangement links TRBV5-1 to TRBJ2-7; 9 positions match TRBD2. Germline V gives CDR1 SGHRS, CDR2 YFSETQ. J gave up 0 bases and V 4 bases, and 5 bases lay outside the gene matches. The CDR3 is 15 residues long. Here the CDR3 reads CASSRGSGSSYEQYF. The CDR3 coding sequence is TGCGCCAGCAGCAGAGGTAGCGGGAGCTCCTACGAGCAGTACTTC.

This clonotype was recorded a few times. The chain links TRBV5-1 to TRBJ2-5, with 8 bases lining up with TRBD2. This CDR3 contains 16 residues. The trim removed 0 bases at V and 4 bases at J, leaving 8 bases unmatched. Germline assignment: CDR1 SGHRS and CDR2 YFSETQ. The CDR3 bases are TGCGCCAGCAGCTTGGGGAGCGGGAGACCGGGAGAGACCCAGTACTTC. Protein sequence: CASSLGSGRPGETQYF.

At least ten counts were recorded for this clonotype. The rearrangement uses TRBV12-5 and TRBJ1-5; TRBD1 aligns across 7 bases. V was pared by 1 base and J by 2 bases, with 2 bases of the junction left unmatched. The CDR3 has 15 amino acids. Germline V gene data show CDR1 as LGHNT and CDR2 as FRNRAP. CDR3 residues: CASGLATGGNQPQHF. The CDR3 nucleotides read TGTGCTAGTGGTTTGGCTACAGGGGGCAATCAGCCCCAGCATTTT.

This clonotype was counted at least ten times. CDR3 region: CASSHNSGKSTDTQYF. CDR3 DNA sequence: TGTGCCAGCAGCCACAACAGCGGGAAAAGCACAGATACGCAGTATTTT. This rearrangement joins TRBV3-1 to TRBJ2-3; 7 bases align to TRBD2. The J segment lost 0 bases and the V segment lost 3 bases, leaving 6 bases of the junction unmatched. Germline CDR1 LGHDT, CDR2 YNNKEL (reference sequence). The length of the CDR3 is 16 residues.

This clonotype was found many times. The chain couples TRBV3-1 to TRBJ2-7; 10 positions match TRBD1. Germline loops: CDR1 LGHDT, CDR2 YNNKEL (reference sequence). Trimming removed 2 bases from V and 5 bases from J; junction bases left unmatched: 6. CDR3 length: 15 residues. The CDR3 protein is CASSQPTGGFDEQYF. CDR3 nucleotides: TGTGCCAGCAGCCAACCGACAGGGGGCTTTGACGAGCAGTACTTC.

In its sample, this clonotype was seen many times. V gene TRBV6-5 combines with J gene TRBJ2-7; 10 nucleotides line up with TRBD2. CDR1 and CDR2 (germline): MNHEY, SVGAGI. The length of the CDR3 is 16 residues. V lost 4 bases and J lost 3; bases outside the gene matches: 9. CDR3 protein: CASSWEPGLANYEQYF. The CDR3, as DNA: TGTGCCAGCAGTTGGGAGCCGGGACTAGCGAACTACGAGCAGTACTTC.

This clonotype has only a few counts. The V gene is TRBV6-2 or TRBV6-3, the J gene TRBJ2-1; TRBD2 matches at 9 bases. Germline V lookup: CDR1 MNHEY, CDR2 SVGEGT. The junction had 6 bases not matched to a gene; V was cut back by 1 base and J by 5 bases. The CDR3 is 16 amino acids. CDR3 residues: CASSYWASGIHNEQFF. For the CDR3, the DNA is TGTGCCAGCAGTTACTGGGCTAGCGGGATCCACAATGAGCAGTTCTTC.

There are many counts of this clonotype. V is TRBV20-1 and J is TRBJ2-3; TRBD2 agrees at 13 bases. J lost 6 bases, V lost 7 bases, and 10 bases had no gene match. Germline loops: CDR1 DFQATT, CDR2 SNEGSKA (reference sequence). The CDR3 is 15 residues long. The CDR3 sequence is CSVPPRTSGSDTQYF. The CDR3 DNA sequence: TGCAGTGTCCCCCCCCGGACTAGCGGGAGTGATACGCAGTATTTT.

This clonotype was recorded a few times. This chain links TRBV9 with TRBJ2-7; D is possibly TRBD2 (6 bases). The CDR3 has 15 residues. Between the trimmed V and J ends, which lost 0 bases and 4 bases, there was a span of 14 bases. In germline, CDR1 is SGDLS, CDR2 YYNGEE. This CDR3 is CASSVGRGEWYEQYF. DNA of the CDR3: TGTGCCAGCAGCGTAGGGCGGGGAGAGTGGTACGAGCAGTACTTC.

The chain is built from TRBV6-2 or TRBV6-3 and TRBJ2-3, with 9 bases matching TRBD1. The trim removed 2 bases at V and 7 bases at J, leaving 4 bases unmatched. Germline loops: CDR1 MNHEY, CDR2 SVGEGT. The CDR3 is 14 amino acids. CDR3 in amino acids: CASSYVQGANTQYF. CDR3 sequence (DNA): TGTGCCAGCAGTTACGTACAGGGGGCGAATACGCAGTATTTT.

This clonotype was found many times. V is TRBV3-1 and J is TRBJ2-5; D is unresolved. Trimming removed 1 base at V and 11 bases at J, with 8 bases between. Germline CDR1 is LGHDT and CDR2 is YNNKEL (reference sequence). This CDR3 contains 11 residues. The CDR3 nucleotides are TGTGCCAGCAGCCAAGGGGAAGGACAGTACTTC. Its protein is CASSQGEGQYF.

This clonotype turned up a few times. The genes are TRBV7-2 and TRBJ2-1; TRBD2 agrees at 8 bases. Trimming cost V 5 bases and J 8 bases; bases outside gene matches: 11. Germline V gene sequence: CDR1 SGHTA, CDR2 FQGNSA. The length of the CDR3 is 15 residues. The CDR3 coding sequence is TGTGCCAGCAGCCCCTACAGCGGGAGACGGTATGAGCAGTTCTTC. As protein: CASSPYSGRRYEQFF.

This clonotype came up many times. V is TRBV18 and J is TRBJ2-5, with no clear D. Germline V lookup: CDR1 KGHSH, CDR2 LQKENI. V was shortened by 6 bases and J by 3 bases, with 11 bases between the two germline ends. The CDR3 is made up of 13 amino acids. DNA of the CDR3: TGTGCCAGCTCCGCGGACGGAAAAGAGACCCAGTACTTC. It codes for CASSADGKETQYF.

This rearrangement joins TRBV2 to TRBJ1-1, with TRBD1 as a possible D gene (6 bases). CDR1 SNHLY and CDR2 FYNNEI come from the germline V gene. V dropped 10 bases and J dropped 2 bases, with 11 bases sitting between them. This CDR3 region has 12 residues. The CDR3 DNA follows: TGTGCCAAAGGACAGACTAACACTGAAGCTTTCTTT. Protein: CAKGQTNTEAFF.

The chain carries TRBV19 and TRBJ2-2; the match to TRBD1 covers 7 bases. J was trimmed by 5 bases and V by 3 bases; bases with no gene match: 9. CDR3 length: 16 amino acids. CDR1 and CDR2 (germline): LNHDA, SQIVND (reference sequence). CDR3 region: CASSILPTGRTGELFF. The DNA for the CDR3 is TGTGCCAGTAGTATCCTTCCGACAGGGCGGACCGGGGAGCTGTTTTTT. The variable domain in full, completed from reference TRBV19 and TRBJ2-2, reads DGGITQSPKYLFRKEGQNVTLSCEQNLNHDAMYWYRQDPGQGLRLIYYSQIVNDFQKGDIAEGYSVSREKKESFPLTVTSAQKNPTAFYLCASSILPTGRTGELFFGEGSRLTVL.

There are many counts of this clonotype. The rearrangement joins TRBV20-1 to TRBJ2-7; a possible D gene is TRBD1 (6 bases). CDR3 length equals 14 residues. Trimming removed 3 bases from V and 6 bases from J, with 18 bases in between. Looked up from germline, CDR1 is DFQATT and CDR2 is SNEGSKA (reference sequence). CDR3 sequence reads: CSASGTTGPGEQYF. In DNA, the CDR3 is TGCAGTGCTAGTGGTACAACAGGGCCAGGCGAGCAGTACTTC.

This clonotype was counted ten times or more. The genes are TRBV18 and TRBJ1-4; unclear D gene. Trimming left V 5 bases short and J 1 base short, with 11 bases between. The CDR3 length is 15 residues. Germline V gene lookup returns CDR1 KGHSH and CDR2 LQKENI. CDR3 amino acids: CASSSAPGTNEKLFF. As DNA, the CDR3 is TGTGCCAGCTCATCAGCTCCAGGAACTAATGAAAAACTGTTTTTT.

This clonotype came up a few times. The genes are TRBV29-1 and TRBJ2-3; D is undetermined. CDR1 is SQVTM and CDR2 is ANQGSEA in the germline V gene. The length of the CDR3 is 15 residues. Trimming took off 3 bases at V and 4 bases at J, with 17 bases between the two ends. CDR3 in amino acids: CSVDGPARRSDTQYF. CDR3 nucleotide sequence: TGCAGCGTTGACGGGCCGGCCCGTAGGTCAGATACGCAGTATTTT.

V usage is TRBV7-3 and J usage is TRBJ2-1, with TRBD1 matching 9 bases. J gave up 6 bases and V 6 bases, and 18 bases lay outside the gene matches. The CDR3 is made up of 18 amino acids. The germline CDR1 and CDR2 sequences are SGHTA and FQGTGA. The CDR3 protein is CASSSGANTGGGFNEQFF. CDR3 coding DNA: TGTGCCAGCAGTTCAGGGGCCAACACAGGGGGCGGCTTCAATGAGCAGTTCTTC.

This clonotype was observed at least ten times. This chain connects TRBV7-2 to TRBJ2-7; D possibly matches TRBD1 or TRBD2 (5 bases each). V was shortened by 2 bases and J by 6 bases, with 29 bases between the two germline ends. Looked up from germline, CDR1 is SGHTA and CDR2 is FQGNSA. The CDR3 consists of 19 residues. CDR3 nucleotide sequence: TGTGCCAGCAGCTTAATCCCGCCGGGGCCACTACAAACCCACCGCGAGCAGTACTTC. Protein product: CASSLIPPGPLQTHREQYF.

The rearrangement joins TRBV19 to TRBJ1-5; a weak D match, TRBD1 (5 bases). V was pared by 5 bases and J by 3 bases, with 14 bases between. The germline gives CDR1 LNHDA, CDR2 SQIVND (reference sequence). There are 15 residues in the CDR3. The CDR3 sequence: CASSPGRANNQPQHF. The CDR3 region has the DNA TGTGCCAGTAGTCCGGGCAGGGCCAACAATCAGCCCCAGCATTTT.